This passage covers 3 T cell receptor beta chains from one sample sequenced in a study of cytomegalovirus exposure and HLA in healthy donors (dated by TCRdb to the late 2010s). Library creation used the immunoSEQ multiplex PCR assay. This immuneACCESS table, as held by TCRdb, lists in-frame sequences with V and J called but not all clones. Of the missing ones, under half trace to an unresolved V gene in checked studies; the others have no known cause. In this sample the table shows 200,000 to 250,000 clones, around four fifths of which occur a single time. Roughly 6% of the sample goes to the ten largest clones. The material sequenced was PBMCs. The receptors were gathered from a woman younger than 30 in good health and CMV-seronegative.

The chain links TRBV6-5 to TRBJ1-1; a weak D match, TRBD1 (5 bases). This CDR3 has 15 residues. Germline CDR1 MNHEY, CDR2 SVGAGI. Trimming stripped 5 bases from V and 4 bases from J, with 17 bases between. CDR3 loop: CASSPGAGGFTEAFF. CDR3 sequence (DNA): TGTGCCAGCAGTCCCGGGGCGGGAGGGTTCACTGAAGCTTTCTTT.

The V call is TRBV28, the J call TRBJ2-7; TRBD1 might be the D (6 bases). The V and J ends lost 4 bases and 4 bases respectively, with 20 bases between them. CDR1 and CDR2 from the germline V gene are MDHEN and SYDVKM. This CDR3 is built from 16 residues. CDR3 amino acids: CASSSISGTPYYEQYF. The CDR3 nucleotides are TGTGCCAGCAGTTCCATTTCGGGGACACCATATTACGAGCAGTACTTC.

This clone was counted a few times. The chain joins TRBV9 to TRBJ1-1; tentatively, D is TRBD1 (5 bases). CDR3 length: 13 amino acids. In germline, CDR1 is SGDLS, CDR2 YYNGEE. Trimming removed 5 bases at V and 11 bases at J, with 19 bases between. The CDR3 spells CASSDPARGRAFF. The CDR3 nucleotides are TGTGCCAGCAGTGATCCCGCCCGGGGCCGGGCTTTCTTT. The full variable domain, in which reference TRBV9 and TRBJ1-1 provide the parts outside the CDR3, is DSGVTQTPKHLITATGQRVTLRCSPRSGDLSVYWYQQSLDQGLQFLIQYYNGEERAKGNILERFSAQQFPDLHSELNLSSLELGDSALYFCASSDPARGRAFFGQGTRLTVV.